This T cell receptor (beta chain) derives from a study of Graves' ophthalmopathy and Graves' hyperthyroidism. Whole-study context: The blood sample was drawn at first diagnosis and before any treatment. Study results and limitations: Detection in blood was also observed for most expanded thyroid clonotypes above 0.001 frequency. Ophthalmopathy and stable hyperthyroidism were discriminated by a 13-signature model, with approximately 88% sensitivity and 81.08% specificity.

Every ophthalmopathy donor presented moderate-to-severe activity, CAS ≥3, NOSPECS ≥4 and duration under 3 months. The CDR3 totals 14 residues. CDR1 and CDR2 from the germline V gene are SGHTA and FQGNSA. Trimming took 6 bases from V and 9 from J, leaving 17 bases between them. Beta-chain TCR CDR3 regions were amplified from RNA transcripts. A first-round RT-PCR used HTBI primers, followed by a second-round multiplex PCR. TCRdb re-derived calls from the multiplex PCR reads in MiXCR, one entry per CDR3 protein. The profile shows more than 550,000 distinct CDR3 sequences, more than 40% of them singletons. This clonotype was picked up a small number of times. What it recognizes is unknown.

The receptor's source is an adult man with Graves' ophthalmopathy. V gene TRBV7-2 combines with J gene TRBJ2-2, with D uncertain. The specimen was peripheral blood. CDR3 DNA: TGTGCCAGCAGTTTATCCTACCCTGTCCGGGAGCTGTTTTTT. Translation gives CASSLSYPVRELFF.